Listed here is a single T cell receptor beta chain. The data belong to a study of PD-L1 blockade in urothelial cancer. About the research overall: Bladder-origin urothelial cancer in males described about 85% of the roughly 30 patients. There were a median of around 140,000 T cells in blood samples.

Assay used: immunoSEQ multiplex PCR; TCRdb lists only in-frame clones, some missing. The sample has 50,000 or so clones, approximately 86% seen once; the top ten hold about 10%. This CDR3 region has 15 residues. The V and J ends lost 4 bases and 4 bases, in that order; junction bases with no gene match: 6. Germline values: CDR1 MNHNS, CDR2 SASEGT. Stated time point: peripheral blood 6 weeks after treatment start. Diagnoses among patients were locally advanced or metastatic urothelial carcinoma. The chain combines TRBV6-1 with TRBJ2-1, with 8 positions matching TRBD1. The sample here was PBMCs, taken around atezolizumab (anti-PD-L1) treatment. This sequence originates from a man in his sixties with urothelial cancer. For the CDR3, the DNA is TGTGCCAGCAGTGCTGAGGGACAGGAATACAATGAGCAGTTCTTC. Its translation is CASSAEGQEYNEQFF.